This T cell receptor (beta chain) was sequenced for a study of beta chain features in type 1 diabetes. General study findings and limits: Moderate but significant shortening of TCRB CDR3s was recorded in all four CD4+ subsets from Type 1 diabetes patients. In cDNA sequencing, cells with high TCR expression could be over-represented.

Post-sort purity exceeded 98% for all sorted populations. This clone occurred many times. Its antigen is not known. cDNA synthesis used the whole RNA isolate, giving expressed TCRB sequences. This table comes from immunoSEQ multiplex PCR, and its TCRdb copy is limited to in-frame clones, with some not included. The data contain around 650,000 clones, 12% of them singletons. This CDR3 spans 14 amino acids. Trimming took 6 bases from V and 3 from J; bases not matched to a gene: 7. Germline V lookup: CDR1 ENHRY, CDR2 SYGVKD. The gene calls are TRBV10-3 and TRBJ1-1, with 7 positions matching TRBD1. The TCR was taken from a young man with type 1 diabetes. The sequencing sample was made of naive CD4+ T cells from blood. DNA for the CDR3: TGTGCCATCAGATTGACAGGGTTGGACACTGAAGCTTTCTTT. Protein: CAIRLTGLDTEAFF.